This entry lists 17 T cell receptor beta chains sequenced from one sample in a study of T cell changes during pregnancy in multiple sclerosis. Profiling relied on immunoSEQ multiplex PCR, and the TCRdb table lists in-frame clones only, not all of them. The repertoire consists of 65,000 to 80,000 clones, with over 85% occurring once and the leading ten covering roughly 0.21%. The sample in question was CD4+ T cells from peripheral blood mononuclear cells, obtained before pregnancy. All receptors come from a female donor with multiple sclerosis, enrolled in a pregnancy study.

The table lists this clone with a few counts. The chain is built from TRBV11-2 and TRBJ1-1, with D possibly matching TRBD1 (6 bases). V was clipped by 5 bases and J by 1 base, with 20 bases between them. CDR1 SGHAT and CDR2 FQNNGV come from the germline V gene. The CDR3 is 17 residues long. CDR3 nucleotides: TGTGCCAGCAGCCCCAGGGGAGCGGGGGCCTGGAACACTGAAGCTTTCTTT. Translation gives CASSPRGAGAWNTEAFF. The full variable domain, completed using reference TRBV11-2 and TRBJ1-1, is EAGVAQSPRYKIIEKRQSVAFWCNPISGHATLYWYQQILGQGPKLLIQFQNNGVVDDSQLPKDRFSAERLKGVDSTLKIQPAKLEDSAVYLCASSPRGAGAWNTEAFFGQGTRLTVV.

The chain joins TRBV18 to TRBJ2-5; TRBD2 matches at 12 bases. The CDR3 covers 18 residues. Germline CDR1 and CDR2: KGHSH and LQKENI. With 4 bases clipped from V and 1 base from J, the junction kept 10 bases outside the gene matches. The CDR3 here is CASSLQTSGGVGQETQYF. CDR3 DNA: TGTGCCAGCTCACTCCAGACTAGCGGGGGAGTCGGCCAAGAGACCCAGTACTTC.

The rearrangement links TRBV19 to TRBJ2-2, with D uncertain. V was shortened by 2 bases and J by 2 bases, with 9 bases between the two germline ends. The CDR3 totals 15 residues. Germline V CDR1 and CDR2: LNHDA, SQIVND (reference sequence). The CDR3 reads CASSIQAVNTGELFF. CDR3 coding DNA: TGTGCCAGTAGTATACAGGCTGTTAACACCGGGGAGCTGTTTTTT.

This clone was seen only once. The chain recombines TRBV5-1 with TRBJ1-1; D may be TRBD1 (5 bases). Per germline, CDR1 SGHRS and CDR2 YFSETQ. CDR3 length: 17 amino acids. V dropped 2 bases and J dropped 5 bases, with 22 bases sitting between them. The CDR3 region has the DNA TGCGCCAGCAGCTTATTTAACTGGGGGGTACCGATGACTGAAGCTTTCTTT. Translated: CASSLFNWGVPMTEAFF.

The V call is TRBV7-6, the J call TRBJ2-2; 14 positions match TRBD2. With 6 bases clipped from V and 3 bases from J, the junction kept 6 bases outside the gene matches. The CDR3 runs 17 residues. Germline V gene lookup returns CDR1 SGHVS and CDR2 FNYEAQ. Written as DNA, the CDR3 is TGTGCCAGCAGATCCGGGACTAGCGGGAGTTACACCGGGGAGCTGTTTTTT. Its translation: CASRSGTSGSYTGELFF.

This clone was seen just once. The chain combines TRBV14 with TRBJ1-2; 8 bases fit TRBD1. CDR1 and CDR2 from the germline V gene are SGHDN and FVKESK. The CDR3 sequence is 13 residues long. The junction had 2 bases not matched to a gene; V was cut back by 4 bases and J by 4 bases. The CDR3: CASSLTGGYGYTF. The CDR3 DNA follows: TGTGCCAGCAGCCTAACAGGGGGCTATGGCTACACCTTC.

This chain joins TRBV2 and TRBJ1-1, with no clear D. The V gene's germline CDR1 is SNHLY and CDR2 FYNNEI. The CDR3 loop spans 12 amino acids. V shed 6 bases and J shed 2 bases, with 7 bases lying between them. The CDR3 sequence: CASRFSNTEAFF. The CDR3 region has the DNA TGTGCCAGCAGATTCAGTAACACTGAAGCTTTCTTT.

V gene TRBV6-6 combines with J gene TRBJ1-1; maybe TRBD1 (6 bases). V lost 2 bases and J 1 base, leaving 11 bases between the germline ends. This CDR3 is built from 15 residues. The germline CDR1 and CDR2 sequences are MNHNY and SVGAGI (reference sequence). CDR3 sequence: CASSYGATGNTEAFF. The CDR3 DNA follows: TGTGCCAGCAGTTACGGTGCGACAGGGAACACTGAAGCTTTCTTT.

The chain joins TRBV10-3 to TRBJ2-3; TRBD1 might be the D (5 bases). CDR1 and CDR2 from the germline V gene are ENHRY and SYGVKD. V was pared by 4 bases and J by 1 base, with 9 bases between. The CDR3 has 14 residues. CDR3 in DNA: TGTGCCATCAGTGGGACAACTGGCACAGATACGCAGTATTTT. Its protein product is CAISGTTGTDTQYF.

This clone has just one count. CDR3 DNA sequence: TGTGCCAGCTCACCCCCGGCGGGGTGGGCGTCGAATGAGCAGTTCTTC. Its protein is CASSPPAGWASNEQFF. This sequence joins TRBV18 and TRBJ2-1, with D maybe TRBD2 (6 bases). CDR1 KGHSH and CDR2 LQKENI come from the germline V gene. Trimming pared 3 bases from V and 7 bases from J, leaving 19 bases between. The CDR3 extends over 16 amino acids.

This chain links TRBV19 with TRBJ1-4, with 8 bases fitting TRBD1. The CDR3 runs 14 residues. V lost 5 bases to trimming and J lost 8 bases; unmatched junction nucleotides: 7. Germline V gives CDR1 LNHDA, CDR2 SQIVND (reference sequence). CDR3 in amino acids: CASSPDRAGEKLFF. In nucleotides, the CDR3 is TGTGCCAGTAGTCCGGACAGGGCCGGAGAAAAACTGTTTTTT. The whole variable domain, filled in from reference TRBV19 and TRBJ1-4, reads DGGITQSPKYLFRKEGQNVTLSCEQNLNHDAMYWYRQDPGQGLRLIYYSQIVNDFQKGDIAEGYSVSREKKESFPLTVTSAQKNPTAFYLCASSPDRAGEKLFFGSGTQLSVL.

The chain has TRBV5-1 and TRBJ1-2, with TRBD1 matching over 9 bases. The CDR3 sequence is 14 residues long. V lost 5 bases and J lost 4; bases outside the gene matches: 6. CDR1 and CDR2 (germline): SGHRS, YFSETQ. CDR3 coding DNA: TGCGCCAGCAGTCCTGGACAGGGGCCCTATGGCTACACCTTC. Encoded protein: CASSPGQGPYGYTF.

Remarks on this clone: The same CDR3 can be traced to other DNA sequences in this sample. The genes are TRBV5-1 and TRBJ1-1; unclear D gene. This CDR3 comprises 13 residues. Trimming left V 0 bases short and J 1 base short, with 4 bases between. The V gene's germline CDR1 is SGHRS and CDR2 YFSETQ. The CDR3 DNA reads TGCGCCAGCAGCTTGGGCGGGAACACTGAAGCTTTCTTT. It yields the protein CASSLGGNTEAFF.

The chain has TRBV28 and TRBJ2-7; D might be TRBD1 (6 bases). V was shortened by 5 bases and J by 3 bases, with 14 bases between the two germline ends. The CDR3 is 14 amino acids. Per germline, CDR1 MDHEN and CDR2 SYDVKM. The chain's CDR3 is CASSLDRTYYEQYF. CDR3 sequence (DNA): TGTGCCAGCAGTCTCGACAGGACCTACTACGAGCAGTACTTC.

The chain links TRBV28 to TRBJ1-5, with a tentative D call TRBD1 (6 bases). Germline CDR1 and CDR2: MDHEN and SYDVKM. The CDR3 length is 15 residues. V was pared by 6 bases and J by 2 bases, with 14 bases between. CDR3 protein: CASRGGGHGNQPQHF. In DNA form, the CDR3 reads TGTGCCAGCAGGGGCGGGGGACACGGCAATCAGCCCCAGCATTTT. Full variable domain (outside the CDR3, taken from reference TRBV28 and TRBJ1-5): DVKVTQSSRYLVKRTGEKVFLECVQDMDHENMFWYRQDPGLGLRLIYFSYDVKMKEKGDIPEGYSVSREKKERFSLILESASTNQTSMYLCASRGGGHGNQPQHFGDGTRLSIL.

V and J are TRBV7-2 and TRBJ1-5, with D perhaps TRBD1 (5 bases). Trimming cost V 5 bases and J 4 bases, with 9 bases left between them. Germline V gives CDR1 SGHTA, CDR2 FQGNSA. The CDR3 loop spans 13 amino acids. CDR3 DNA: TGTGCCAGCAGCCCGGACACTAATCAGCCCCAGCATTTT. This sequence encodes CASSPDTNQPQHF. The full variable domain, completed using reference TRBV7-2 and TRBJ1-5, is GAGVSQSPSNKVTEKGKDVELRCDPISGHTALYWYRQSLGQGLEFLIYFQGNSAPDKSGLPSDRFSAERTGGSVSTLTIQRTQQEDSAVYLCASSPDTNQPQHFGDGTRLSIL.

The chain joins TRBV7-2 to TRBJ2-1; D is undetermined. CDR3 length: 15 residues. With 8 bases removed from V and 5 bases from J, the gap between germline ends came to 19 bases. Per the germline V gene, CDR1 is SGHTA and CDR2 is FQGNSA. CDR3 bases: TGTGCCAGCTCCTCTTGGCTTAGTGAGGACAATGAGCAGTTCTTC. This codes for CASSSWLSEDNEQFF.